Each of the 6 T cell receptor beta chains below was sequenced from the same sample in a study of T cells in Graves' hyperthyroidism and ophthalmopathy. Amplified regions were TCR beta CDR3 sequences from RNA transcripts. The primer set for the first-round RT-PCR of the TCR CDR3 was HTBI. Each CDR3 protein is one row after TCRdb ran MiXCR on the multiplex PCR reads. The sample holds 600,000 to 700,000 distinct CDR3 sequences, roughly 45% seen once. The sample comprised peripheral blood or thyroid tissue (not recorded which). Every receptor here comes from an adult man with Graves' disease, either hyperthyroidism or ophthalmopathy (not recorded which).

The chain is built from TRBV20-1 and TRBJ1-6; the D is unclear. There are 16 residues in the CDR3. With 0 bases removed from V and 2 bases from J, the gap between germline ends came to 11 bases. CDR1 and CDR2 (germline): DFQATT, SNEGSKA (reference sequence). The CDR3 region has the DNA TGCAGTGCTAGAGAGTGGAAGGGCCCCTATAATTCACCCCTCCACTTT. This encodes CSAREWKGPYNSPLHF.

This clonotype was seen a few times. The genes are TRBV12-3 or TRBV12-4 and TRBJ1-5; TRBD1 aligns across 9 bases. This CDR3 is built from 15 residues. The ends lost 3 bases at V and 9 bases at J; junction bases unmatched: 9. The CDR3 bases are TGTGCCAGCAGTTTGAGGGGACAGGGCTTAGGGCCCCAGCATTTT. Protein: CASSLRGQGLGPQHF.

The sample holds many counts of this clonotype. This chain's CDR3 is CSAREDRGYGYTF. The CDR3 DNA follows: TGCAGCGCCAGGGAGGACAGAGGGTATGGCTACACCTTC. The chain has TRBV29-1 and TRBJ1-2, with a possible D match to TRBD1 (6 bases). Trimming pared 7 bases from V and 5 bases from J, leaving 17 bases between. Per the germline V gene, CDR1 is SQVTM and CDR2 is ANQGSEA. This CDR3 has 13 residues.

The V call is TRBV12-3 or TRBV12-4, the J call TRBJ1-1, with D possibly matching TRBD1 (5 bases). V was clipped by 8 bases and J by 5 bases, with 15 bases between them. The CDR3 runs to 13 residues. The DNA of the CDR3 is TGTGCCAGCGCCTGGGTAGGGGAGACTGAAGCTTTCTTT. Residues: CASAWVGETEAFF.

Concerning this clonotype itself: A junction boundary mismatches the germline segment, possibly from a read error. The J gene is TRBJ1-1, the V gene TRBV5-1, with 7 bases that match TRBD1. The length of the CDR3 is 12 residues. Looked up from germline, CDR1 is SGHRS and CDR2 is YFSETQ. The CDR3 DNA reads TGCGCCAGCAGCTGGGACCGAGACAGGGACGTCTTT. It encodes CASSWDRDRDVF.

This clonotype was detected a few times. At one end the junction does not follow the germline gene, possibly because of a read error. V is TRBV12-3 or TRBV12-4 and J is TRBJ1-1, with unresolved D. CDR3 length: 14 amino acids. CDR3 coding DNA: TGTGCCAGCAGCTTAGAAGGGCATAACACTGAAGCTTTCTTT. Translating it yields CASSLEGHNTEAFF.